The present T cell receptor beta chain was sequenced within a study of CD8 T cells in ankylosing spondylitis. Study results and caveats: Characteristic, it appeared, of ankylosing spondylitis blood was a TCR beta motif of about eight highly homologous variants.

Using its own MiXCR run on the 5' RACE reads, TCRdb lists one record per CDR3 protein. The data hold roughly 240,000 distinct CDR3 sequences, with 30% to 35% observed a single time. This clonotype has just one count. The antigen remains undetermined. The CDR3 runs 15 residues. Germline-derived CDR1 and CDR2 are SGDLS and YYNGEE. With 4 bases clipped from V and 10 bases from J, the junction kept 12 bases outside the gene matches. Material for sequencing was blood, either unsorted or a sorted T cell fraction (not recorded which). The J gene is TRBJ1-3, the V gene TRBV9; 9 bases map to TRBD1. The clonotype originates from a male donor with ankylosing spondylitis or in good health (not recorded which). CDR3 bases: TGTGCCAGCAGCCCCTCCGGGACAGGGCGGGCGACCATATATTTT. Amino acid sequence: CASSPSGTGRATIYF.